The sequence of this T cell receptor beta chain was determined in a study of Graves' ophthalmopathy and Graves' hyperthyroidism (dated by TCRdb to about 2018). With respect to the entire study: Peripheral blood samples were taken at the time of initial diagnosis, before any treatment was given. TCR beta repertoire signatures were used to distinguish Graves' ophthalmopathy from Graves' hyperthyroidism and to predict progression to ophthalmopathy. In total, around 140 blood samples were TCR-sequenced: 40 to 45 ophthalmopathy, some 72 hyperthyroidism and some 17 hyperthyroidism-to-ophthalmopathy patients. A discovery set of 90 to 100 patients (approximately 42 ophthalmopathy, under 65 stable hyperthyroidism) was enrolled to explore V-J signatures distinguishing ophthalmopathy from hyperthyroidism. The independent validation cohort included 18 hyperthyroidism patients plus 17 patients who later progressed from hyperthyroidism to ophthalmopathy. T-cell repertoires of thyroid tissue and blood were compared in a handful of hyperthyroidism patients. After sampling, hyperthyroidism patients received methimazole starting at 30 mg daily, and ophthalmopathy patients received high-dose intravenous methylprednisolone.

This clonotype was seen ten or more times. Its antigen is still unknown. One base away there is no much larger clone; base qualities are not given. Ophthalmopathy patients had moderately to severely active disease, Clinical Activity Score of at least 3, NOSPECS grade of at least 4, and disease duration under 3 months. Anyone with other autoimmune diseases, uncontrolled infections, pregnancy or lactation was excluded from the study. Diagnosis relied on clinical symptoms, serum thyroxine, TRAb, thyroid ultrasound and orbital computed tomography. PBMCs were isolated from 7.5 to 10 ml of fresh peripheral blood by Ficoll-Paque density gradient centrifugation. Total RNA was extracted using Trizol reagent, and RNA quality was checked on an Agilent 2100 Bioanalyzer. TCR beta CDR3 regions were amplified from RNA transcripts for repertoire sequencing. A first-round RT-PCR used HTBI primers with the Qiagen OneStep RT-PCR kit, followed by a second-round multiplex PCR, size selection and purification. Sequencing of the libraries was carried out on an Illumina HiSeq2000 in paired-end mode with 100 bp reads. Under the source paper's analysis protocol: SOAPnuke was used to process the reads, throwing out any read that had adapters, had uncalled bases, had a mean Phred below 15, or lacked an exact constant-primer or identifier match. High-quality paired reads were merged with COPE v1.2.5. Clonotypes were defined as unique nucleotide sequences and were aligned to IMGT TRB V, D and J references using MiTCR v1.1. The analysis was limited to V-J combinations with a frequency above 0.0001, which together covered roughly 99% of the repertoires. For each V-J combination, a TCR clonal expansion and chaos score was defined as F50 clonal expansion divided by the chaos observed in the TCRdist matrix. Welch's t-statistics and random forest were used to narrow the features down to 13 V-J combinations, which were then fed into a naive Bayes classifier. The similarity between thyroid and blood repertoires was quantified using the Morisita-Horn index. TCRdb reanalyzed the raw reads on its own, using fastp at Q25 for trimming and MiXCR for clone calling, and kept in-frame beta chains. Records with the same CDR3 protein are collapsed into one entry carrying the most frequent genes and DNA. TCRdb's processing, not the study's, gives the V and J calls here. Here the sample has roughly 300,000 distinct CDR3 sequences; 17% occur a single time. The leading ten clones occupy roughly an eighth of the sample.

Via the germline V gene, CDR1 is SGHAT and CDR2 FQNNGV. V is trimmed back by 5 bases and J by 6 bases, and the junction contains 7 bases that no gene match accounts for. There are 15 amino acids in the CDR3, from cysteine to phenylalanine inclusive. Only the CDR3 DNA stays, 45 bases, in frame from base 1. Study-wide findings and limitations: Most expanded thyroid clonotypes with a frequency above 0.001 also appeared in blood, which suggests that blood repertoires may reflect the immune response in the thyroid. No statistical method was used to set the sample size in advance, and the investigators knew which group each participant was assigned to. In validation, the model predicted ophthalmopathy progression with 70.59% sensitivity and 72% to 80% specificity; fewer than 15 predicted patients were CT-confirmed with GO in a median of approximately 6.5 months. The 13-signature model separated ophthalmopathy from stable hyperthyroidism with 85% to 90% sensitivity and approximately 81% specificity in cross-validation, and 80%/75% in the test set.

The sample taken for sequencing was peripheral blood. The sequence links TRBV11-2 to TRBJ2-7; 13 nucleotides in the junction match TRBD2. The clonotype originates from an adult man with Graves' ophthalmopathy. The bases read TGTGCCAGCAGCGTCACTAGCGGGAGGGCCCCCGAGCAGTACTTC. This sequence encodes CASSVTSGRAPEQYF.